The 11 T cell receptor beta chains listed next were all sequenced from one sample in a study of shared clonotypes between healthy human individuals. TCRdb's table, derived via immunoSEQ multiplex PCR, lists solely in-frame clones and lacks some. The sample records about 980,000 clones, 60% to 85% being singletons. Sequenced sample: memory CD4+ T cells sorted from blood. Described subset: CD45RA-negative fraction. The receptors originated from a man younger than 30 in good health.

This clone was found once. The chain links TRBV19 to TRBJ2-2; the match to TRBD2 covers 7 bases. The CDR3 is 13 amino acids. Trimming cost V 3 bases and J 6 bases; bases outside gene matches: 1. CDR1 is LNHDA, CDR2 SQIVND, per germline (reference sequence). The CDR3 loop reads CASSIRGAGELFF. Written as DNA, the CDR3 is TGTGCCAGTAGTATTCGGGGGGCCGGGGAGCTGTTTTTT.

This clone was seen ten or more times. This CDR3 is CASSLNGLPKNIQYF. Written as DNA, the CDR3 is TGTGCCAGCAGCTTAAATGGCTTACCCAAAAACATTCAGTACTTC. The V call is TRBV7-3, the J call TRBJ2-4; D unresolved. The V end lost 1 base, the J end lost 2 bases, and 9 bases lay between the germline ends. The V gene's germline CDR1 is SGHTA and CDR2 FQGTGA. This CDR3 is 15 amino acids long.

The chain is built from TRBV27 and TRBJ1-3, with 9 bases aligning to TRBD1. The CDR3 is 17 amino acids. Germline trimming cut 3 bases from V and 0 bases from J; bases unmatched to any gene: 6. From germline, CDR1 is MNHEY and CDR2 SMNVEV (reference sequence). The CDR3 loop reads CASSLGQGHPSGNTIYF. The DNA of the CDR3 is TGTGCCAGCAGTTTGGGACAGGGCCACCCCTCTGGAAACACCATATATTTT.

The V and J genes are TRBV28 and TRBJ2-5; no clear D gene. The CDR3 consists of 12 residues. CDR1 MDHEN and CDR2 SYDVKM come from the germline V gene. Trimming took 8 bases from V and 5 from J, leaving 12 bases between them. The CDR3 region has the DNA TGTGCCAGCTTGACGCGTGGGGAGACCCAGTACTTC. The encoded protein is CASLTRGETQYF.

CDR3 residues: CASSLKGLRSSGNTIYF. The CDR3 DNA reads as TGTGCCAGCAGCTTAAAGGGACTGAGATCTTCTGGAAACACCATATATTTT. The gene calls are TRBV7-9 and TRBJ1-3, with D perhaps TRBD1 (5 bases). V dropped 2 bases and J dropped 1 base, with 15 bases sitting between them. Germline CDR1 and CDR2: SEHNR and FQNEAQ (reference sequence). CDR3 length equals 17 residues.

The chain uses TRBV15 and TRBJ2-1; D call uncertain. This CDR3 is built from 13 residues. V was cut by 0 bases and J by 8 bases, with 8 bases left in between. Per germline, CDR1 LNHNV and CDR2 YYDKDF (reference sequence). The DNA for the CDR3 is TGTGCCACCAGCAGAGATCCGGCGGATGAGCAGTTCTTC. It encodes CATSRDPADEQFF. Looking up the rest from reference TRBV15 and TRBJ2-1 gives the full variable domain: DAMVIQNPRYQVTQFGKPVTLSCSQTLNHNVMYWYQQKSSQAPKLLFHYYDKDFNNEADTPDNFQSRRPNTSFCFLDIRSPGLGDTAMYLCATSRDPADEQFFGPGTRLTVL.

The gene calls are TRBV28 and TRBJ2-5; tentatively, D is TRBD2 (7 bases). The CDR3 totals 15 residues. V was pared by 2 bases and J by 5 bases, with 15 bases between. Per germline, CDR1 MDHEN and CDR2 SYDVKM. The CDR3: CASSLSGGASETQYF. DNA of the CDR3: TGTGCCAGCAGTTTAAGTGGGGGGGCCTCGGAGACCCAGTACTTC.

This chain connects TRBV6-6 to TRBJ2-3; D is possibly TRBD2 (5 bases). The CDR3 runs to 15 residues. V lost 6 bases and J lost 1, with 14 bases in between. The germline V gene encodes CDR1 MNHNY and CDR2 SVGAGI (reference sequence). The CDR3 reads CASSYLLGGTDTQYF. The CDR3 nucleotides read TGTGCCAGCAGCTACCTACTAGGCGGCACAGATACGCAGTATTTT.

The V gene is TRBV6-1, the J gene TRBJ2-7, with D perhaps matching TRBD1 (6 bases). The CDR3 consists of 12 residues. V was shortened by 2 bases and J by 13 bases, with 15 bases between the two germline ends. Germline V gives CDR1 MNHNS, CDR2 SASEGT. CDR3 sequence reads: CASSERIQGSYF. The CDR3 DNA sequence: TGTGCCAGCAGTGAACGGATCCAGGGGAGCTACTTC.

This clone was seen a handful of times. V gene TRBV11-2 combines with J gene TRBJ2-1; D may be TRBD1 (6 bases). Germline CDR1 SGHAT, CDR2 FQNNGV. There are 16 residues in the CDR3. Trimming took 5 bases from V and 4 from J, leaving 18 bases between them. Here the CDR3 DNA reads TGTGCCAGCAGCCTAAGACAGGACCGGTCTTACAATGAGCAGTTCTTC. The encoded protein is CASSLRQDRSYNEQFF.

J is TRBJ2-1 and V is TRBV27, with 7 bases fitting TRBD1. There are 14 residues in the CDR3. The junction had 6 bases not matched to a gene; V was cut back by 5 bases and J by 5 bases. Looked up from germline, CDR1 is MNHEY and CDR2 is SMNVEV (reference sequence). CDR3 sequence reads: CASSGDRADNEQFF. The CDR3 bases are TGTGCCAGCAGTGGCGACAGGGCCGACAATGAGCAGTTCTTC.